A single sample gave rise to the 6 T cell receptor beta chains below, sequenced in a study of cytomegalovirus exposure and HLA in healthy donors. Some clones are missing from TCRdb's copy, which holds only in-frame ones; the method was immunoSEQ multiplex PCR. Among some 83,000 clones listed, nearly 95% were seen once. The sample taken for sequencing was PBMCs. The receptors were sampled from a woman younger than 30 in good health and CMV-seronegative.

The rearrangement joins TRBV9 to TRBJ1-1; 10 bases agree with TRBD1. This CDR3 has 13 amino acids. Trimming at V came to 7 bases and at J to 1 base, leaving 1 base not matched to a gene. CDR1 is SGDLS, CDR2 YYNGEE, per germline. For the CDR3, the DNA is TGTGCCAGCGGGACAGGGGAGAACACTGAAGCTTTCTTT. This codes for CASGTGENTEAFF.

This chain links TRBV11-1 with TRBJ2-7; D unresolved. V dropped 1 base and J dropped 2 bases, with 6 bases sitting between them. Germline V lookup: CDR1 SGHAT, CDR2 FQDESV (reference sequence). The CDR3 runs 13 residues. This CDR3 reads CASSLVETYEQYF. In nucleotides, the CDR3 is TGTGCCAGCAGCTTAGTAGAAACCTACGAGCAGTACTTC.

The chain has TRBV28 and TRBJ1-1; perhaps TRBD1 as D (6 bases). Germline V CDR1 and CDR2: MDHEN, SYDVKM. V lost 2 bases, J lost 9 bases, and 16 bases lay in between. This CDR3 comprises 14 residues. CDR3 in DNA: TGTGCCAGCAGTTTAAGGGTAGTAGGGGACAAAGCTTTCTTT. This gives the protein CASSLRVVGDKAFF.

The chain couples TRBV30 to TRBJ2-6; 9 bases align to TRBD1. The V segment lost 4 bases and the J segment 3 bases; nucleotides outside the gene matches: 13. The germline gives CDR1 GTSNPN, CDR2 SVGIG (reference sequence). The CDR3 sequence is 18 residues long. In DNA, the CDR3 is TGTGCCTGGATGGGGTTCGGGACAGGGTTTGGTGGGGCCAACGTCCTGACTTTC. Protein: CAWMGFGTGFGGANVLTF.

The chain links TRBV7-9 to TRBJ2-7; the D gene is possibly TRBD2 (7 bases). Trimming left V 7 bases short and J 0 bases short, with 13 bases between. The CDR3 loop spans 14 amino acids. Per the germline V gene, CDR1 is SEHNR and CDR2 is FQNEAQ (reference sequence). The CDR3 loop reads CASTSGTSSYEQYF. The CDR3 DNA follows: TGTGCCAGCACCAGCGGGACAAGCTCCTACGAGCAGTACTTC.

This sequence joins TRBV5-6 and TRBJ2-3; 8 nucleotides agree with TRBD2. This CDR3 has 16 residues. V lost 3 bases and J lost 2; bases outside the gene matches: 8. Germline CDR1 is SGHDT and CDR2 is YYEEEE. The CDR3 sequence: CASSSLASGFTDTQYF. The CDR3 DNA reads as TGTGCCAGCAGCTCTCTGGCTAGCGGGTTCACAGATACGCAGTATTTT.